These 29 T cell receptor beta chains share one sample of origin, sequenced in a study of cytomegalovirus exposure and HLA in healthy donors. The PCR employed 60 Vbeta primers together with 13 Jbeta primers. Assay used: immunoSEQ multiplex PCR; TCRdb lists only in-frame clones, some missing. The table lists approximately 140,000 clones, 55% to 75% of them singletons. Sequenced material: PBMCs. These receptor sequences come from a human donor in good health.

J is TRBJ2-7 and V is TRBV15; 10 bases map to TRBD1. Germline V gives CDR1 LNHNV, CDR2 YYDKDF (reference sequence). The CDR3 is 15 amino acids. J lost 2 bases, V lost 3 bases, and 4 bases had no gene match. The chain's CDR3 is CATSSPGQGTYEQYF. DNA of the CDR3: TGTGCCACCAGCAGTCCGGGACAGGGGACCTACGAGCAGTACTTC.

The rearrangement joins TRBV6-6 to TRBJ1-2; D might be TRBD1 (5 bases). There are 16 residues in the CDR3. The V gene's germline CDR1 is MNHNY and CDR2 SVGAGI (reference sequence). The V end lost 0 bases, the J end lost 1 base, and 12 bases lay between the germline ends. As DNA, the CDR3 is TGTGCCAGCAGTTACTCCCCGGACACTAATAACTATGGCTACACCTTC. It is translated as CASSYSPDTNNYGYTF.

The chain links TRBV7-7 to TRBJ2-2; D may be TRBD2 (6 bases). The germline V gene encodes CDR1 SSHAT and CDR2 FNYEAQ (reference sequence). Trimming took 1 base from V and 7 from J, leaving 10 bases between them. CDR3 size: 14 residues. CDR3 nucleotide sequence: TGTGCCAGCAGCTTAGAGGCGGGGATCGGGGAGCTGTTTTTT. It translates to CASSLEAGIGELFF.

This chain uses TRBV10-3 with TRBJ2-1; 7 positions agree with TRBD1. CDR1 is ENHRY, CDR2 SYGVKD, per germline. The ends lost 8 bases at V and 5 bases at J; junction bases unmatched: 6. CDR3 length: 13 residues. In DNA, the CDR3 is TGTGCCATCTGGACAGGAATGGACAATGAGCAGTTCTTC. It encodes CAIWTGMDNEQFF.

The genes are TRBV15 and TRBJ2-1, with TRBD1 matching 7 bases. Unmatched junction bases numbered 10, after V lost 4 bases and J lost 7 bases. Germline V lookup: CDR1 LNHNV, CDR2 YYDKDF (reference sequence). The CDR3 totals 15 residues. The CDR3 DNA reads TGTGCCACCAGCACAGGCCGTCCCAGGGGGAATGAGCAGTTCTTC. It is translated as CATSTGRPRGNEQFF.

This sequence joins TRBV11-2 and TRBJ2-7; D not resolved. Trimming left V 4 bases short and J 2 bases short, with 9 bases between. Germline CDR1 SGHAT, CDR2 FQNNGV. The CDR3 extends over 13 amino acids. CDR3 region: CASSSTGAYEQYF. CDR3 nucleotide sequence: TGTGCCAGCAGCTCGACTGGCGCCTACGAGCAGTACTTC.

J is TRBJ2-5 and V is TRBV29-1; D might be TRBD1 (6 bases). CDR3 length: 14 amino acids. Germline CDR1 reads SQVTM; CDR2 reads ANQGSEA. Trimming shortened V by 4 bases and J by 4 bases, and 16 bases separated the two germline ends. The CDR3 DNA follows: TGCAGCGTTGCCTGGAAAACAGGGAGAGAGACCCAGTACTTC. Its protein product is CSVAWKTGRETQYF.

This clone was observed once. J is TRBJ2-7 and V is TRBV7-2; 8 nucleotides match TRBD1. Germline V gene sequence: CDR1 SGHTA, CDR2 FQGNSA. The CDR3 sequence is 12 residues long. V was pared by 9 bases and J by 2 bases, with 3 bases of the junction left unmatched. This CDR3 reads CASRTGPYEQYF. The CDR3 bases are TGTGCCAGTAGGACAGGGCCCTACGAGCAGTACTTC.

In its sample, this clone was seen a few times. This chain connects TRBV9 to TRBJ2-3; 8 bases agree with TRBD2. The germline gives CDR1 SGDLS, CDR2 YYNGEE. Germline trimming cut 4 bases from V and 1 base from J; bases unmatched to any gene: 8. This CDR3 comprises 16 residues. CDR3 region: CASSTQSGRGTDTQYF. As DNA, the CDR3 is TGTGCCAGCAGCACGCAAAGCGGGAGAGGCACAGATACGCAGTATTTT.

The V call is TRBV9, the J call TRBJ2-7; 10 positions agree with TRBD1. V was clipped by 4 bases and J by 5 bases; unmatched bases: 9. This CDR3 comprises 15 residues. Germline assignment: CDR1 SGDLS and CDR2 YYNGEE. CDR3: CASSPFGTGDDEQYF. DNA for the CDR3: TGTGCCAGCAGCCCCTTTGGGACAGGGGATGACGAGCAGTACTTC.

The CDR3 DNA is TGTGCCAGCACCCCTGGGGGGATTAATGAAAAACTGTTTTTT. The encoded protein is CASTPGGINEKLFF. The V call is TRBV5-6, the J call TRBJ1-4; weak D call: TRBD1 (5 bases). Germline values: CDR1 SGHDT, CDR2 YYEEEE. The CDR3 sequence is 14 residues long. The V end lost 6 bases, the J end lost 4 bases, and 13 bases lay between the germline ends.

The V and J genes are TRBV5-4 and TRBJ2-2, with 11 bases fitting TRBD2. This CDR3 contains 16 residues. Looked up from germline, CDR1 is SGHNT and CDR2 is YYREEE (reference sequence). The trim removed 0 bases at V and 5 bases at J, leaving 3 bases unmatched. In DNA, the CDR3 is TGTGCCAGCAGCTTGGTCGGGACTAGCGGTACCGGGGAGCTGTTTTTT. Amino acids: CASSLVGTSGTGELFF.

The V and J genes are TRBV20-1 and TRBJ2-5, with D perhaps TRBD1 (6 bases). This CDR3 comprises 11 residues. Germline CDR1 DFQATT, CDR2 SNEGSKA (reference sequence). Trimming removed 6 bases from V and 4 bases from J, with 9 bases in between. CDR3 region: CSAMTGETQYF. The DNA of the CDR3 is TGCAGTGCCATGACAGGAGAGACCCAGTACTTC.

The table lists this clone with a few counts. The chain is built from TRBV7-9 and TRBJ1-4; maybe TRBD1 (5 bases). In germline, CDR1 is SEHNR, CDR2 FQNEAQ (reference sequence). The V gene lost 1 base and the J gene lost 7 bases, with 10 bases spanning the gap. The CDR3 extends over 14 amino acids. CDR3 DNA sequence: TGTGCCAGCAGCTTAGGGCAGGGTTCTGAAAAACTGTTTTTT. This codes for CASSLGQGSEKLFF.

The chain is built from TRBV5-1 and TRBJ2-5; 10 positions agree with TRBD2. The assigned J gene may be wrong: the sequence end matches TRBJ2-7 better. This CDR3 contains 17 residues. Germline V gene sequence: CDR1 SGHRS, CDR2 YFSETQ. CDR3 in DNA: TGCGCCAGCAGCTTGGTCCCCCTAGCGGGGGACCCCTACGAGCAGTACTTC. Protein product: CASSLVPLAGDPYEQYF.

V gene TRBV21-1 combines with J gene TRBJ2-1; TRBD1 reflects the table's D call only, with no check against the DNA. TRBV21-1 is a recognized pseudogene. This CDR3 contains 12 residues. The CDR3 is CASSNRDNEQFF. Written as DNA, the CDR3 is TGTGCCAGCAGCAACAGGGACAATGAGCAGTTCTTC.

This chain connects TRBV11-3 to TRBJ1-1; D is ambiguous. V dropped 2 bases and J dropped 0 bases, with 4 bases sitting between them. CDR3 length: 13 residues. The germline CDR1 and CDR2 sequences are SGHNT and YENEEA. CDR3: CASSLFMNTEAFF. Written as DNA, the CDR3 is TGTGCCAGCAGCTTATTCATGAACACTGAAGCTTTCTTT.

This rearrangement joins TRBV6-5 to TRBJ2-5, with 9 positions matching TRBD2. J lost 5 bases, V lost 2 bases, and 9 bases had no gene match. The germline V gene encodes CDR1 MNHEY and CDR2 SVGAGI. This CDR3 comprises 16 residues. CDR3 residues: CASSYGLLAGKETQYF. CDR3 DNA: TGTGCCAGCAGTTACGGTCTGCTAGCGGGAAAGGAGACCCAGTACTTC.

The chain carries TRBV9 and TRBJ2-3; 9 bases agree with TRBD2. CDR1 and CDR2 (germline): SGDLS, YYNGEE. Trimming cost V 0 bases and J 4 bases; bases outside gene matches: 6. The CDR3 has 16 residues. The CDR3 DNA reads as TGTGCCAGCAGCGTAGGAGCTAGCGGGATCCCAGATACGCAGTATTTT. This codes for CASSVGASGIPDTQYF.

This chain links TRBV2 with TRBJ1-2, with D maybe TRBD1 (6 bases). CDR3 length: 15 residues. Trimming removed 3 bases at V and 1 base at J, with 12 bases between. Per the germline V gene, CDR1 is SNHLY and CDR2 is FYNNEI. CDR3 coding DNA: TGTGCCAGCAGTGATCCAGCGGGACATAACTATGGCTACACCTTC. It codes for CASSDPAGHNYGYTF.

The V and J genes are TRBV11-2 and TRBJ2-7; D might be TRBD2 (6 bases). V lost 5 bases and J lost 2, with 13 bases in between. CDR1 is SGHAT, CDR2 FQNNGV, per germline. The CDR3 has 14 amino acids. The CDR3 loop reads CASSPRLGPYEQYF. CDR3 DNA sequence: TGTGCCAGCAGCCCGAGACTAGGACCCTACGAGCAGTACTTC.

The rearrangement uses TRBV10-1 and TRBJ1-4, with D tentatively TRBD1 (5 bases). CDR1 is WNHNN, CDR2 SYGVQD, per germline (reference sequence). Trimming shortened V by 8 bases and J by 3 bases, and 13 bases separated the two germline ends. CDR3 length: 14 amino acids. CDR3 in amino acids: CASPNRTANEKLFF. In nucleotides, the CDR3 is TGCGCCAGCCCCAACAGGACGGCTAATGAAAAACTGTTTTTT.

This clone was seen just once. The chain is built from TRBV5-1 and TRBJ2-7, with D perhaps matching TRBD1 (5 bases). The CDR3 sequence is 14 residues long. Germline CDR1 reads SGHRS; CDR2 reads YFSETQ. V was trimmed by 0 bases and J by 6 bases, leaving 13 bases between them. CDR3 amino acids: CASSLVARASEQYF. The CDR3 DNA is TGCGCCAGCAGCTTGGTAGCCAGGGCAAGCGAGCAGTACTTC.

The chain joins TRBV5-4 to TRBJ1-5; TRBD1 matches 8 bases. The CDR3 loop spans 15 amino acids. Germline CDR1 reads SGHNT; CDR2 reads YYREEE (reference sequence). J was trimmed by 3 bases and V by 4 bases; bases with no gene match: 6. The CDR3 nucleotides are TGTGCCAGCAGCCCTTCGGGACAGGTCAATCAGCCCCAGCATTTT. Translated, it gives CASSPSGQVNQPQHF. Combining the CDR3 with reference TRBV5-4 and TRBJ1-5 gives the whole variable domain ETGVTQSPTHLIKTRGQQVTLRCSSQSGHNTVSWYQQALGQGPQFIFQYYREEENGRGNFPPRFSGLQFPNYSSELNVNALELDDSALYLCASSPSGQVNQPQHFGDGTRLSIL.

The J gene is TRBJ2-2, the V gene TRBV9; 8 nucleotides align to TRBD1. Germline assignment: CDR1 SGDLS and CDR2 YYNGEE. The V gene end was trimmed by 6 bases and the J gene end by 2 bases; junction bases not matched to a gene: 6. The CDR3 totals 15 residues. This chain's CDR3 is CASTKTGDNTGELFF. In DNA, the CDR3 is TGTGCCAGCACCAAGACAGGGGATAACACCGGGGAGCTGTTTTTT.

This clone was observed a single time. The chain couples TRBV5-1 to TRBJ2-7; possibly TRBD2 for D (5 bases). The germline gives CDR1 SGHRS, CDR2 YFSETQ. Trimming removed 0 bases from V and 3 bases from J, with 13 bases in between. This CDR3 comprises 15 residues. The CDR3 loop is CASSLGFGGLYEQYF. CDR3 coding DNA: TGCGCCAGCAGCTTGGGGTTTGGAGGTCTCTACGAGCAGTACTTC.

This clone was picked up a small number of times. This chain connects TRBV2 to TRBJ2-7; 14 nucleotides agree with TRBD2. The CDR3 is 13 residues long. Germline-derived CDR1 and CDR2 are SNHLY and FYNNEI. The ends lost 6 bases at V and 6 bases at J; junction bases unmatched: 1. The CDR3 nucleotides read TGTGCCAGCAGAGGACTAGCGGGAGGCGAGCAGTACTTC. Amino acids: CASRGLAGGEQYF.

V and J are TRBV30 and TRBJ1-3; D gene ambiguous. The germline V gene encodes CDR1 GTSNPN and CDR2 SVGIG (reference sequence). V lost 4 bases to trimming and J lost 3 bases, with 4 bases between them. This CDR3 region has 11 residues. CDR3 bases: TGTGCCTGGAATCATGGAAACACCATATATTTT. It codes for CAWNHGNTIYF.

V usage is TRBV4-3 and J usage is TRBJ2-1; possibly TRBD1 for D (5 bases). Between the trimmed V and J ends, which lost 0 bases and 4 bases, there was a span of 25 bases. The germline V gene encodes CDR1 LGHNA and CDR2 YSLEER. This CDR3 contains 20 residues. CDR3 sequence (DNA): TGCGCCAGCAGCCAAGATCCCCGACAGCCCGGACCCCCCAAATACAATGAGCAGTTCTTC. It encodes CASSQDPRQPGPPKYNEQFF.